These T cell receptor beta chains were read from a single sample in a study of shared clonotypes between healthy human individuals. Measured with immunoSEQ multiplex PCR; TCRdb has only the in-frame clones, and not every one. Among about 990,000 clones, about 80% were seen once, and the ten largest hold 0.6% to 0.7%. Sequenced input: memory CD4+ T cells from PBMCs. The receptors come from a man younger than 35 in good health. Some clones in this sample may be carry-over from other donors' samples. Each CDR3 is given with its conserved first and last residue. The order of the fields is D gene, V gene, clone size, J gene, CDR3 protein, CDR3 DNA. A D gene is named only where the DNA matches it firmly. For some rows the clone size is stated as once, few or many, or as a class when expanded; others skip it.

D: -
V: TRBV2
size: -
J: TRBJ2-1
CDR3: CASSGRMVDEQFF
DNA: TGTGCCAGCAGCGGGAGAATGGTAGATGAGCAGTTCTTC

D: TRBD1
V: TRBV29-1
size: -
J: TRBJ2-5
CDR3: CSAETGSGETQYF
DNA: TGCAGCGCCGAGACAGGGAGCGGTGAGACCCAGTACTTC

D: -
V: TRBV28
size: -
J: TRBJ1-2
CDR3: CASSPGTFYGYTF
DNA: TGTGCCAGCAGTCCCGGGACGTTCTATGGCTACACCTTC

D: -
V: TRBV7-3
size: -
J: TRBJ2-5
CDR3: CASRQLGGQQKTQYF
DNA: TGTGCCAGCAGGCAACTCGGGGGACAGCAGAAGACCCAGTACTTC

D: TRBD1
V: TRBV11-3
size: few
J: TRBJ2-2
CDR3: CASSTGDTGELFF
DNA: TGTGCCAGCAGCACAGGGGACACCGGGGAGCTGTTTTTT

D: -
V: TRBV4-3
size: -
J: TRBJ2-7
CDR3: CASSQDGRGKYEQYF
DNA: TGCGCCAGCAGCCAAGACGGCAGGGGAAAGTACGAGCAGTACTTC

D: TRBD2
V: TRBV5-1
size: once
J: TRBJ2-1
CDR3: CARSSGGGRGADNEQFF
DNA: TGCGCCCGCAGCTCCGGAGGCGGGAGGGGGGCGGACAATGAGCAGTTCTTC

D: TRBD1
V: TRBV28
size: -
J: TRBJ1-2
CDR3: CASSFGTAPPYGYTF
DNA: TGTGCCAGCAGTTTTGGGACAGCTCCCCCCTATGGCTACACCTTC

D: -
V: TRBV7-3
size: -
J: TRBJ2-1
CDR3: CASSLIGANEQFF
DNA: TGTGCCAGCAGCTTAATAGGGGCAAATGAGCAGTTCTTC

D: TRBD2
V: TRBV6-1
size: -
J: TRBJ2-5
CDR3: CASTRLAGGGETQYF
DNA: TGTGCCAGCACCAGACTAGCGGGAGGGGGAGAGACCCAGTACTTC

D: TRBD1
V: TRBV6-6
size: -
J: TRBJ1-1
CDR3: CASTGTGRTEAFF
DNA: TGTGCCAGCACCGGGACAGGGCGTACTGAAGCTTTCTTT

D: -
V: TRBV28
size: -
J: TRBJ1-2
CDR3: CASRSIYRGYTF
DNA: TGTGCCAGCAGGTCGATTTACAGGGGCTACACCTTC

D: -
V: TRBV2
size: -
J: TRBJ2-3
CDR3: CASSADASSSDTQYF
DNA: TGTGCCAGCAGTGCGGATGCCTCATCTTCGGATACGCAGTATTTT

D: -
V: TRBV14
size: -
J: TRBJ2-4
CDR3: CASSQETVSGNIQYF
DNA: TGTGCCAGCAGCCAAGAAACAGTTAGCGGAAACATTCAGTACTTC

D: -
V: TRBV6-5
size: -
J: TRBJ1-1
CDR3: CASRQNTEAFF
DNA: TGTGCCAGCCGGCAGAACACTGAAGCTTTCTTT

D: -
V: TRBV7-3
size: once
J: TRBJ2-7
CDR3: CASSLTWGNEQYF
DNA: TGTGCCAGCAGCTTAACATGGGGAAACGAGCAGTACTTC

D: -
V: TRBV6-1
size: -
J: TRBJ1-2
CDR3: CASRATENYGYTF
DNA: TGTGCCAGCAGAGCAACAGAGAACTATGGCTACACCTTC

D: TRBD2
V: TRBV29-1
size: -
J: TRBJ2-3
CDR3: CSVAGGRASGTQYF
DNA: TGCAGCGTTGCGGGCGGGAGGGCCTCCGGTACGCAGTATTTT

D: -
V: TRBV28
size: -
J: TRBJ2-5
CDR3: CASSPGSPETQYF
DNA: TGTGCCAGCAGCCCGGGGAGTCCGGAGACCCAGTACTTC

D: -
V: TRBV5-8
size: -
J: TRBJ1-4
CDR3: CASSFVGGATNEKLFF
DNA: TGTGCCAGCAGCTTCGTAGGAGGCGCAACTAATGAAAAACTGTTTTTT

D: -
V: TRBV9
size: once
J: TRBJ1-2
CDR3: CASSFRSGDYGYTF
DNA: TGTGCCAGCAGCTTCCGGAGCGGGGACTATGGCTACACCTTC

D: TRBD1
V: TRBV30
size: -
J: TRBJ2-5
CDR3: CAWSGQTGGPETQYF
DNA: TGTGCCTGGAGCGGACAAACAGGGGGGCCAGAGACCCAGTACTTC

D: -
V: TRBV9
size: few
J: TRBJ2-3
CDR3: CASSLSPFSSTDTQYF
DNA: TGTGCCAGCAGCTTGTCTCCGTTCTCTAGCACAGATACGCAGTATTTT

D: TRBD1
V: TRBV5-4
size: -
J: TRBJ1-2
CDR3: CASSSPGGLGGYTF
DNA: TGTGCCAGCAGCTCCCCAGGGGGATTGGGAGGCTACACCTTC

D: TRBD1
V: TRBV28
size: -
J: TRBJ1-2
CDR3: CASKTMGQKSNYGYTF
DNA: TGTGCCAGCAAAACCATGGGACAGAAATCTAACTATGGCTACACCTTC

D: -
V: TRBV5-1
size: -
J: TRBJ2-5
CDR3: CASRPSARAHQETQYF
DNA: TGCGCCAGCCGACCCTCAGCGCGGGCCCACCAAGAGACCCAGTACTTC

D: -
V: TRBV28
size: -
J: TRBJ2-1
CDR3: CASRATLLVNEQFF
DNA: TGTGCCAGCCGCGCCACGTTGCTGGTCAATGAGCAGTTCTTC

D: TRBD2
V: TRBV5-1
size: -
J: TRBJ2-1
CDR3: CASSGSGSPPLNEQFF
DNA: TGCGCCAGCAGCGGAAGCGGGAGCCCCCCCCTCAATGAGCAGTTCTTC

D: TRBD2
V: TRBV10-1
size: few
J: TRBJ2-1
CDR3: CASSDPWGTSGSNEQFF
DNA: TGCGCCAGCAGTGACCCGTGGGGGACTAGCGGGAGCAATGAGCAGTTCTTC